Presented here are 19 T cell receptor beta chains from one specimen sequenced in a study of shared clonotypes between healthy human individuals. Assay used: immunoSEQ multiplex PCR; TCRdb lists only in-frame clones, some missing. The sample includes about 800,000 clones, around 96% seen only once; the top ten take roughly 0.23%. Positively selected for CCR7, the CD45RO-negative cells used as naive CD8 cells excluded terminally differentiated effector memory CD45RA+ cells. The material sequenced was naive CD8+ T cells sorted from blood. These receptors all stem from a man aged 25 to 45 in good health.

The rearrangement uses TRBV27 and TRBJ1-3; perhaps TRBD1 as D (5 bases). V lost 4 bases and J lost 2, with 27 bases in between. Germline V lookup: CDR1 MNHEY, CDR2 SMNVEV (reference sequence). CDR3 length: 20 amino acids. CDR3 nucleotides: TGTGCCAGCAGTTCAACCCGTGAGTCGCGGGACGGAAGAACTGGAAACACCATATATTTT. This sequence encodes CASSSTRESRDGRTGNTIYF.

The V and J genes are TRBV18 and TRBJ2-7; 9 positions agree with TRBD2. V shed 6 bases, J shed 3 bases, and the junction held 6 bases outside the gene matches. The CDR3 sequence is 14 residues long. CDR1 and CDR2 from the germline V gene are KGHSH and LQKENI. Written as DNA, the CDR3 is TGTGCCAGCTCTCCAGGGACTAGCAACTACGAGCAGTACTTC. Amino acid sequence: CASSPGTSNYEQYF. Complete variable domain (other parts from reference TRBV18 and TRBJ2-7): NAGVMQNPRHLVRRRGQEARLRCSPMKGHSHVYWYRQLPEEGLKFMVYLQKENIIDESGMPKERFSAEFPKEGPSILRIQQVVRGDSAAYFCASSPGTSNYEQYFGPGTRLTVT.

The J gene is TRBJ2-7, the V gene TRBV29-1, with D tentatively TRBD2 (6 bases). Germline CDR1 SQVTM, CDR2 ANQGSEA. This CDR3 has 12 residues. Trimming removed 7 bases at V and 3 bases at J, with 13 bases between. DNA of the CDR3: TGCAGCGCCGTTACTAGCAGCTACGAGCAGTACTTC. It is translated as CSAVTSSYEQYF.

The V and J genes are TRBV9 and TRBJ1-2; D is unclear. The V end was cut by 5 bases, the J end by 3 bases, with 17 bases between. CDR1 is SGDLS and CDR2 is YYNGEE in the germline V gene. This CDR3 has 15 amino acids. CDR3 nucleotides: TGTGCCAGCAGGTCCCCCGGGGTTGTGGACTATGGCTACACCTTC. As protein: CASRSPGVVDYGYTF.

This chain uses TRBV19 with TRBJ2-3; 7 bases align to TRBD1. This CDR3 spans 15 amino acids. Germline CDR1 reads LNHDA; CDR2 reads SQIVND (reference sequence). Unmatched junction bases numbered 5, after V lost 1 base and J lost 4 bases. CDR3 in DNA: TGTGCCAGTAGTATAGGGACAGGTGGGCCAGATACGCAGTATTTT. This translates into CASSIGTGGPDTQYF.

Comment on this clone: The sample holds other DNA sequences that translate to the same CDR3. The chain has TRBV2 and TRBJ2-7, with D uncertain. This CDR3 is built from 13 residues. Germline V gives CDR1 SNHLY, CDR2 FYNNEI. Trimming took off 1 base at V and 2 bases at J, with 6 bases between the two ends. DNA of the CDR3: TGTGCCAGCAGTGAAGGGTTGACCTACGAGCAGTACTTC. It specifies CASSEGLTYEQYF. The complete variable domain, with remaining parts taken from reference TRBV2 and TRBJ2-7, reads EPEVTQTPSHQVTQMGQEVILRCVPISNHLYFYWYRQILGQKVEFLVSFYNNEISEKSEIFDDQFSVERPDGSNFTLKIRSTKLEDSAMYFCASSEGLTYEQYFGPGTRLTVT.

The CDR3 region has the DNA TGCGCCAGCAGCTCCCGGGGATCGGACACTGAAGCTTTCTTT. Its translation: CASSSRGSDTEAFF. The chain couples TRBV5-1 to TRBJ1-1; D gene unclear. V lost 3 bases to trimming and J lost 3 bases, with 12 bases between them. Germline CDR1 is SGHRS and CDR2 is YFSETQ. This CDR3 has 14 amino acids. Full variable domain (rest looked up from reference TRBV5-1 and TRBJ1-1): KAGVTQTPRYLIKTRGQQVTLSCSPISGHRSVSWYQQTPGQGLQFLFEYFSETQRNKGNFPGRFSGRQFSNSRSEMNVSTLELGDSALYLCASSSRGSDTEAFFGQGTRLTVV.

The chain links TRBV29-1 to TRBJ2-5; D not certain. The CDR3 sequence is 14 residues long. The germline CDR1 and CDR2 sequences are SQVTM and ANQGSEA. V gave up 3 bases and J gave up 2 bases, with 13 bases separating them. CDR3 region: CSVDSRNRQETQYF. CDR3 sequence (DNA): TGCAGCGTTGATTCGAGGAACCGTCAAGAGACCCAGTACTTC.

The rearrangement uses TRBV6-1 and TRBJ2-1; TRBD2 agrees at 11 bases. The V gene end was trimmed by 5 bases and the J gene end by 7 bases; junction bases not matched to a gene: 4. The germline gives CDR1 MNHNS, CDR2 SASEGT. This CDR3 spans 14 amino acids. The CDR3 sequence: CASSPRLAGNEQFF. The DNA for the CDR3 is TGTGCCAGCAGTCCCCGACTAGCGGGAAATGAGCAGTTCTTC.

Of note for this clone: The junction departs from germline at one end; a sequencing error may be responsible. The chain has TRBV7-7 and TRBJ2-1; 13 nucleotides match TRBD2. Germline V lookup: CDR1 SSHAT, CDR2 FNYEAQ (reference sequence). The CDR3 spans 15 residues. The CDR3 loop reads CASSSTSGRNGEQFF. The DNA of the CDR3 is TGTGCTAGCAGCTCGACTAGCGGGAGGAACGGTGAGCAGTTCTTC.

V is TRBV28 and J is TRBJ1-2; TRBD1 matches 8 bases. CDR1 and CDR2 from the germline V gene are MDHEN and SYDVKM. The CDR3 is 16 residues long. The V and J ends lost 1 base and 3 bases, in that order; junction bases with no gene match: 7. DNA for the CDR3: TGTGCCAGCAGTTTATACTCGGACAGGGTCGACTATGGCTACACCTTC. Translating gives CASSLYSDRVDYGYTF.

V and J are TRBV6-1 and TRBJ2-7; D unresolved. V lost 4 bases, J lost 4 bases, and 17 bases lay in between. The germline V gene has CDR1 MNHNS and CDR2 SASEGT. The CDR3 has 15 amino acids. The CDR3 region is CASSVHRAGRYEQYF. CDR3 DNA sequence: TGTGCCAGCAGTGTTCATAGGGCTGGACGTTACGAGCAGTACTTC.

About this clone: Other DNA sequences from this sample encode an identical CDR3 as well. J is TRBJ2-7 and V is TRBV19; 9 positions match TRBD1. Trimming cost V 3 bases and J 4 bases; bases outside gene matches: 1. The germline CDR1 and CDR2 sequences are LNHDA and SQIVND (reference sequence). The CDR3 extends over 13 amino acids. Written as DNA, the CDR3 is TGTGCCAGTAGTATGGGACAGGGTTACGAGCAGTACTTC. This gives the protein CASSMGQGYEQYF.

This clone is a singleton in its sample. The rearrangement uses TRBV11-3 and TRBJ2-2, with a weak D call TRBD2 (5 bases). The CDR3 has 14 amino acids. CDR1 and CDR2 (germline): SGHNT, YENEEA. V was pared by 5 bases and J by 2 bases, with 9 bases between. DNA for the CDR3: TGTGCCAGCAGCCCCTCGGGAAACACCGGGGAGCTGTTTTTT. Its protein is CASSPSGNTGELFF.

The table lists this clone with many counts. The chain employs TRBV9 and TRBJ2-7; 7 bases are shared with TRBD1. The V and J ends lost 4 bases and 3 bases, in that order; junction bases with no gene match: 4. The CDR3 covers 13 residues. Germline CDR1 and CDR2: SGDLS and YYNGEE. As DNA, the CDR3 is TGTGCCAGCAGCCCCCGGGACAGCTACGAGCAGTACTTC. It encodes CASSPRDSYEQYF.

The CDR3 loop reads CASSLGPRAEAFF. CDR3 bases: TGTGCCAGCAGCTTAGGCCCAAGGGCTGAAGCTTTCTTT. This chain links TRBV7-9 with TRBJ1-1, with D unresolved. Germline V gene data show CDR1 as SEHNR and CDR2 as FQNEAQ (reference sequence). V lost 1 base to trimming and J lost 6 bases, with 9 bases between them. CDR3 length equals 13 residues.

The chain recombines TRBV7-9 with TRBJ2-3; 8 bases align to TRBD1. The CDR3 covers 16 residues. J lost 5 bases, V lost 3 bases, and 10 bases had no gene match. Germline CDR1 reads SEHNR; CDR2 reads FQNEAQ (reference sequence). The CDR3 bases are TGTGCCAGCAGCTTTCCACAGCAGGGGGCTAGAGATACGCAGTATTTT. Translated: CASSFPQQGARDTQYF.

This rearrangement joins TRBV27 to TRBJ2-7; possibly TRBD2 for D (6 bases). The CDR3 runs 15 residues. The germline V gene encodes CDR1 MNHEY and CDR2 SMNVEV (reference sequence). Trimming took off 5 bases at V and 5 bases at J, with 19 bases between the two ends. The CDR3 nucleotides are TGTGCCAGCAGTGGGATCGGACTACCTCTCCACGAGCAGTACTTC. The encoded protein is CASSGIGLPLHEQYF.

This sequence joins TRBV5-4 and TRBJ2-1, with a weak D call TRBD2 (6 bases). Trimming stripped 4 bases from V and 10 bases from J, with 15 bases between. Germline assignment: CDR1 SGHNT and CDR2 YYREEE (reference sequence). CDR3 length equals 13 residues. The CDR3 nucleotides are TGTGCCAGCAGCCCGGGACTCATGGGGGAGCAGTTCTTC. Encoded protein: CASSPGLMGEQFF.